The 23 T cell receptor beta chains presented below share a single source sample, sequenced in a study of blood T cell repertoires in COVID-19 (dated by TCRdb to the early 2020s). Library method: the immunoSEQ multiplex PCR assay. TCRdb mirrors the immuneACCESS table, restricted to in-frame sequences. Some clones are absent from its copies; in checked studies, under half trace to an unresolved V gene, and the reason for the others is unknown. Within this sample are about 100,000 clones, with about nine tenths of them counted one time only. Roughly 1.5% of the sample lies in the top ten. Source material: peripheral blood. The receptors shown here come from a human donor with active COVID-19. The donor label of this sample is uncertain.

V and J are TRBV7-9 and TRBJ2-4; 8 positions match TRBD1. The junction had 15 bases not matched to a gene; V was cut back by 5 bases and J by 3 bases. Per germline, CDR1 SEHNR and CDR2 FQNEAQ (reference sequence). This CDR3 is built from 18 residues. DNA for the CDR3: TGTGCCAGCAGCCCAGGTCCTGGGCGACAGGGGATCAAAAACATTCAGTACTTC. Translated: CASSPGPGRQGIKNIQYF.

V is TRBV10-1 and J is TRBJ1-1; TRBD1 agrees at 9 bases. This CDR3 has 15 residues. Germline CDR1 reads WNHNN; CDR2 reads SYGVQD (reference sequence). V lost 3 bases and J lost 4; bases outside the gene matches: 6. This CDR3 is CASSDGTGRSTEAFF. The CDR3 DNA reads as TGCGCCAGCAGTGATGGGACAGGGAGATCCACTGAAGCTTTCTTT.

The J gene is TRBJ2-3, the V gene TRBV7-9; no reliable D call. The CDR3 contains 15 residues. CDR1 is SEHNR and CDR2 is FQNEAQ in the germline V gene (reference sequence). V lost 3 bases and J 0 bases, leaving 10 bases between the germline ends. The CDR3 nucleotides are TGTGCCAGCAGCTTTGAGGCGCCTAGCACAGATACGCAGTATTTT. This sequence encodes CASSFEAPSTDTQYF.

The CDR3 here is CASSPRGRGESPGANVLTF. As DNA, the CDR3 is TGCGCCAGCAGCCCGCGCGGCAGGGGGGAGTCGCCTGGGGCCAACGTCCTGACTTTC. This chain uses TRBV4-1 with TRBJ2-6; the D gene is possibly TRBD1 (7 bases). CDR1 MGHRA and CDR2 YSYEKL come from the germline V gene. The CDR3 has 19 amino acids. V lost 4 bases, J lost 2 bases, and 21 bases lay in between.

The CDR3, as DNA: TGTGCCAGCAGCCCTCGGACAGGGCAGGTGGGCTGGAATGAGCAGTTCTTC. Translating it yields CASSPRTGQVGWNEQFF. The chain combines TRBV6-2 or TRBV6-3 with TRBJ2-1; the match to TRBD1 covers 8 bases. The germline gives CDR1 MNHEY, CDR2 SVGEGT. V shed 6 bases, J shed 7 bases, and the junction held 17 bases outside the gene matches. CDR3 length: 17 residues.

The gene calls are TRBV9 and TRBJ1-2; no reliable D call. There are 13 residues in the CDR3. Per the germline V gene, CDR1 is SGDLS and CDR2 is YYNGEE. V lost 0 bases, J lost 2 bases, and 5 bases lay in between. The CDR3 loop reads CASSVALNYGYTF. CDR3 DNA: TGTGCCAGCAGCGTAGCCTTGAACTATGGCTACACCTTC.

The V and J genes are TRBV6-2 or TRBV6-3 and TRBJ1-2; D gene ambiguous. CDR3 length: 12 residues. Between the trimmed V and J ends, which lost 6 bases and 5 bases, there was a span of 10 bases. CDR1 MNHEY and CDR2 SVGEGT come from the germline V gene. In DNA, the CDR3 is TGTGCCAGCAGCCGCGAGGGTTATGGCTACACCTTC. Amino acids: CASSREGYGYTF.

The rearrangement links TRBV7-9 to TRBJ2-7, with TRBD2 as a possible D gene (6 bases). The CDR3 length is 15 residues. V dropped 4 bases and J dropped 0 bases, with 13 bases sitting between them. Germline values: CDR1 SEHNR, CDR2 FQNEAQ (reference sequence). In DNA, the CDR3 is TGTGCCAGCAGCTCCTCGGGAGCTTCCTCCTACGAGCAGTACTTC. Protein product: CASSSSGASSYEQYF.

The rearrangement links TRBV6-2 or TRBV6-3 to TRBJ1-6, with a weak D call TRBD1 (6 bases). V was cut by 5 bases and J by 10 bases, with 12 bases left in between. The CDR3 extends over 13 amino acids. Germline V gene lookup returns CDR1 MNHEY and CDR2 SVGEGT. CDR3 loop: CASSGQPISPLHF. DNA for the CDR3: TGTGCCAGCAGTGGACAGCCGATATCACCCCTCCACTTT.

This clone was found once. The rearrangement links TRBV19 to TRBJ2-5; 16 bases match TRBD2. The CDR3 spans 16 residues. The junction had 8 bases not matched to a gene; V was cut back by 7 bases and J by 6 bases. Germline V gene data show CDR1 as LNHDA and CDR2 as SQIVND (reference sequence). CDR3 nucleotides: TGTGCCAGTACCCTGGGACTAGCGGGGGGGGAGAAGACCCAGTACTTC. Its translation is CASTLGLAGGEKTQYF.

This clone appeared a single time. The V and J genes are TRBV28 and TRBJ2-7; possibly TRBD2 for D (7 bases). CDR1 and CDR2 from the germline V gene are MDHEN and SYDVKM. CDR3 length: 19 amino acids. Trimming removed 1 base from V and 1 base from J, with 23 bases in between. DNA of the CDR3: TGTGCCAGCAGTTTATTAACGACGAGCGCGGGGGCTATATCCTACGAGCAGTACTTC. Translated: CASSLLTTSAGAISYEQYF.

The chain uses TRBV6-2 or TRBV6-3 and TRBJ2-5; 8 nucleotides line up with TRBD1. Germline CDR1 is MNHEY and CDR2 is SVGEGT. The CDR3 totals 18 residues. The J segment lost 5 bases and the V segment lost 2 bases, leaving 16 bases of the junction unmatched. The CDR3: CASSYGGTGSLMWETQYF. CDR3 sequence (DNA): TGTGCCAGCAGTTACGGGGGGACAGGCTCCTTAATGTGGGAGACCCAGTACTTC.

V is TRBV2 and J is TRBJ1-6; D is possibly TRBD1 (6 bases). CDR3 length: 16 amino acids. V gave up 2 bases and J gave up 2 bases, with 10 bases separating them. Germline lookup yields CDR1 SNHLY and CDR2 FYNNEI. CDR3 sequence: CASSEFGGTYNSPLHF. As DNA, the CDR3 is TGTGCCAGCAGTGAATTTGGGGGCACCTATAATTCACCCCTCCACTTT.

The CDR3 DNA reads as TGTGCCAGCAAGACAGGGAGCGGTTATCAGCCCCAGCATTTT. This gives the protein CASKTGSGYQPQHF. This chain connects TRBV28 to TRBJ1-5; 7 bases align to TRBD1. In germline, CDR1 is MDHEN, CDR2 SYDVKM. This CDR3 contains 14 residues. V was clipped by 7 bases and J by 5 bases; unmatched bases: 8. Full variable domain (outside the CDR3, taken from reference TRBV28 and TRBJ1-5): DVKVTQSSRYLVKRTGEKVFLECVQDMDHENMFWYRQDPGLGLRLIYFSYDVKMKEKGDIPEGYSVSREKKERFSLILESASTNQTSMYLCASKTGSGYQPQHFGDGTRLSIL.

The V and J genes are TRBV7-9 and TRBJ2-5, with a weak D call TRBD1 (6 bases). CDR1 is SEHNR, CDR2 FQNEAQ, per germline (reference sequence). Trimming took 5 bases from V and 3 from J, leaving 13 bases between them. There are 14 residues in the CDR3. CDR3 nucleotide sequence: TGTGCCAGCAGCCAAGGGAACAGGGAAGAGACCCAGTACTTC. Translating it yields CASSQGNREETQYF.

This chain links TRBV5-4 with TRBJ2-3; D is unclear. CDR3 length equals 12 residues. The V gene's germline CDR1 is SGHNT and CDR2 YYREEE (reference sequence). V was shortened by 1 base and J by 4 bases, with 4 bases between the two germline ends. In DNA form, the CDR3 reads TGTGCCAGCAGCTTGTATGCAGATACGCAGTATTTT. Its protein product is CASSLYADTQYF.

V gene TRBV11-2 combines with J gene TRBJ1-1; 7 bases fit TRBD1. Per the germline V gene, CDR1 is SGHAT and CDR2 is FQNNGV. After removal of 2 bases from V and 11 bases from J, the junction contained 8 bases not matched to a gene. The CDR3 sequence is 13 residues long. CDR3 region: CASSLYSRGEAFF. CDR3 nucleotide sequence: TGTGCCAGCAGCTTATATTCCAGGGGGGAGGCTTTCTTT.

The chain is built from TRBV20-1 and TRBJ1-1; no firm D call. Trimming took 2 bases from V and 4 from J, leaving 5 bases between them. Germline V CDR1 and CDR2: DFQATT, SNEGSKA (reference sequence). The length of the CDR3 is 11 residues. CDR3 sequence (DNA): TGCAGTGCTAGACCCTCCACTGAAGCTTTCTTT. Translating gives CSARPSTEAFF.

The chain joins TRBV27 to TRBJ2-6, with TRBD1 as a possible D gene (5 bases). Germline CDR1 and CDR2: MNHEY and SMNVEV (reference sequence). The CDR3 has 18 residues. The V end was cut by 4 bases, the J end by 3 bases, with 19 bases between. The CDR3 coding sequence is TGTGCCAGCAGTTCTGAACGCCGCAGGGTACGTGGGGCCAACGTCCTGACTTTC. It is translated as CASSSERRRVRGANVLTF. The full variable domain, in which reference TRBV27 and TRBJ2-6 provide the parts outside the CDR3, is EAQVTQNPRYLITVTGKKLTVTCSQNMNHEYMSWYRQDPGLGLRQIYYSMNVEVTDKGDVPEGYKVSRKEKRNFPLILESPSPNQTSLYFCASSSERRRVRGANVLTFGAGSRLTVL.

The V call is TRBV7-9, the J call TRBJ2-5, with TRBD1 as a possible D gene (5 bases). CDR1 SEHNR and CDR2 FQNEAQ come from the germline V gene (reference sequence). Trimming took 4 bases from V and 10 from J, leaving 19 bases between them. The CDR3 contains 14 residues. CDR3 coding DNA: TGTGCCAGCAGCTCCTCTGGTCAGGGTCATATCCAGTACTTC. Translating gives CASSSSGQGHIQYF.

The chain uses TRBV6-5 and TRBJ1-3; tentative D call: TRBD1 (5 bases). There are 16 residues in the CDR3. V was pared by 2 bases and J by 0 bases, with 11 bases between. Germline CDR1 MNHEY, CDR2 SVGAGI. CDR3 in amino acids: CASSYRSRGSGNTIYF. The DNA for the CDR3 is TGTGCCAGCAGTTACAGGTCTAGGGGCTCTGGAAACACCATATATTTT.

J is TRBJ1-2 and V is TRBV27; no clear D gene. V dropped 3 bases and J dropped 5 bases, with 10 bases sitting between them. Germline CDR1 reads MNHEY; CDR2 reads SMNVEV (reference sequence). This CDR3 has 13 residues. CDR3 loop: CASSFTREYGYTF. For the CDR3, the DNA is TGTGCCAGCAGTTTCACAAGGGAGTATGGCTACACCTTC.

The V gene is TRBV27, the J gene TRBJ2-1, with TRBD1 as a possible D gene (6 bases). The CDR3 contains 15 residues. Germline-derived CDR1 and CDR2 are MNHEY and SMNVEV (reference sequence). The V end lost 5 bases, the J end lost 2 bases, and 13 bases lay between the germline ends. CDR3 nucleotides: TGTGCCAGCAGTCACAGGGCCCTAACCTACAATGAGCAGTTCTTC. Protein: CASSHRALTYNEQFF.